One sample yielded the 17 T cell receptor beta chains listed below, sequenced in a study of post-analysis software for immune sequencing data. General study results and limits: Controls showed lower frequencies than patients for a handful of TRBV segments, and TRBV5-6, TRBV5-1 and TRBV20-1 were among these.

No antigen has been assigned to these receptors. Presence of unique molecular identifiers characterized the TCR beta cDNA libraries. TCRdb independently ran MiXCR on the PCR reads; one entry per CDR3 protein. The sample yields hundreds of thousands of distinct CDR3 sequences, 25% to 30% seen once. Sequencing was carried out using blood. The receptors shown here come from a girl aged 5-17 years with multiple sclerosis.

V is TRBV7-9 and J is TRBJ2-3, with TRBD2 matching 10 bases. Germline CDR1 SEHNR, CDR2 FQNEAQ (reference sequence). The V segment lost 5 bases and the J segment 4 bases; nucleotides outside the gene matches: 6. The CDR3 consists of 15 residues. The CDR3 coding sequence is TGTGCCAGCAGCCCGGGACTAGCGTTCGCAGATACGCAGTATTTT. Translated: CASSPGLAFADTQYF.

This rearrangement joins TRBV5-1 to TRBJ2-3; D remains ambiguous. The V and J ends lost 4 bases and 2 bases respectively, with 11 bases between them. Looked up from germline, CDR1 is SGHRS and CDR2 is YFSETQ. This CDR3 has 14 residues. The CDR3 DNA sequence: TGCGCCAGCAGCCTTAGTAGCCCCACAGATACGCAGTATTTT. Translated, it gives CASSLSSPTDTQYF.

The chain employs TRBV12-3 or TRBV12-4 and TRBJ1-1, with D possibly TRBD1 on 6 matching bases. This CDR3 has 16 residues. The germline V and J ends were trimmed by 2 bases and 6 bases, with 19 bases remaining between them. The CDR3 loop reads CASSLNWDTYRAEAFF. CDR3 coding DNA: TGTGCCAGCAGTTTAAATTGGGACACATACAGGGCTGAAGCTTTCTTT.

The table lists this clonotype with a few counts. The chain employs TRBV7-9 and TRBJ2-3; no clear D. The CDR3 extends over 13 amino acids. Germline CDR1 and CDR2: SEHNR and FQNEAQ (reference sequence). The V gene lost 3 bases and the J gene lost 2 bases, with 6 bases spanning the gap. CDR3 sequence: CASSFFDTDTQYF. The CDR3 DNA follows: TGTGCCAGCAGCTTTTTCGACACAGATACGCAGTATTTT.

The table lists this clonotype with a few counts. The rearrangement links TRBV20-1 to TRBJ2-7, with 15 bases fitting TRBD2. This CDR3 comprises 16 residues. V was clipped by 5 bases and J by 4 bases; unmatched bases: 9. The germline gives CDR1 DFQATT, CDR2 SNEGSKA (reference sequence). The CDR3 region is CSADPGTSGRPYEQYF. DNA of the CDR3: TGCAGTGCTGACCCCGGGACTAGCGGGAGGCCATACGAGCAGTACTTC.

This clonotype has only a few counts. The V gene is TRBV24-1, the J gene TRBJ1-2; D is unclear. Trimming took 6 bases from V and 3 from J, leaving 7 bases between them. The CDR3 totals 12 residues. CDR1 KGHDR and CDR2 SFDVKD come from the germline V gene. CDR3 sequence reads: CATSTRYYGYTF. In DNA, the CDR3 is TGTGCCACCAGTACTAGATACTATGGCTACACCTTC.

This clonotype has a count of ten or more. J is TRBJ2-3 and V is TRBV7-9; D gene unclear. The CDR3 consists of 13 residues. From germline, CDR1 is SEHNR and CDR2 FQNEAQ (reference sequence). Between the trimmed V and J ends, which lost 2 bases and 2 bases, there was a span of 5 bases. CDR3 loop: CASSLTPTDTQYF. The DNA of the CDR3 is TGTGCCAGCAGCTTAACCCCCACAGATACGCAGTATTTT.

This clonotype was seen at least ten times. The chain couples TRBV27 to TRBJ2-7; D possibly corresponds to TRBD2 (5 bases). There are 13 residues in the CDR3. The ends were cut back, 3 bases at V and 7 bases at J, with 13 bases in the middle. In germline, CDR1 is MNHEY, CDR2 SMNVEV (reference sequence). The CDR3 reads CASSFGQAGEQYF. In nucleotides, the CDR3 is TGTGCCAGCAGTTTTGGGCAGGCGGGTGAGCAGTACTTC.

The chain couples TRBV27 to TRBJ2-1, with no clear D. Germline V gene lookup returns CDR1 MNHEY and CDR2 SMNVEV (reference sequence). Trimming pared 6 bases from V and 7 bases from J, leaving 7 bases between. The CDR3 length is 11 residues. CDR3 protein: CASSSPNEQFF. The CDR3 bases are TGTGCCAGCAGCTCACCTAATGAGCAGTTCTTC.

The V call is TRBV9, the J call TRBJ2-1; weak D call: TRBD2 (6 bases). The CDR3 spans 14 residues. Germline assignment: CDR1 SGDLS and CDR2 YYNGEE. Deletions cut 4 bases from V and 5 bases from J, with 13 bases between. The CDR3 DNA sequence: TGTGCCAGCAGCATAGAGTGGACTAACAATGAGCAGTTCTTC. Translation: CASSIEWTNNEQFF. Looking up the rest from reference TRBV9 and TRBJ2-1 gives the full variable domain: DSGVTQTPKHLITATGQRVTLRCSPRSGDLSVYWYQQSLDQGLQFLIQYYNGEERAKGNILERFSAQQFPDLHSELNLSSLELGDSALYFCASSIEWTNNEQFFGPGTRLTVL.

This sequence joins TRBV12-3 or TRBV12-4 and TRBJ2-7, with 9 positions matching TRBD2. This CDR3 spans 13 amino acids. V lost 6 bases, J lost 1 base, and 1 base stayed unmatched. Written as DNA, the CDR3 is TGTGCCAGCAGGGGACTAGCTTCCTACGAGCAGTACTTC. It yields the protein CASRGLASYEQYF.

V and J are TRBV20-1 and TRBJ2-6, with TRBD1 as a possible D gene (6 bases). Germline V gene lookup returns CDR1 DFQATT and CDR2 SNEGSKA (reference sequence). The CDR3 has 15 amino acids. The germline V and J ends were trimmed by 1 base and 4 bases, with 11 bases remaining between them. The CDR3 region has the DNA TGCAGTGCTAGAGGACAGGTTTCCGGGGCCAACGTCCTGACTTTC. This sequence encodes CSARGQVSGANVLTF.

The rearrangement joins TRBV20-1 to TRBJ2-1; perhaps D is TRBD1 or TRBD2 (5 bases each). With 3 bases removed from V and 1 base from J, the gap between germline ends came to 13 bases. This CDR3 is built from 15 residues. Germline CDR1 DFQATT, CDR2 SNEGSKA (reference sequence). CDR3 DNA sequence: TGCAGTGCTAGCCGGGACCCAACGTCCTACAATGAGCAGTTCTTC. This sequence encodes CSASRDPTSYNEQFF.

V gene TRBV4-3 combines with J gene TRBJ2-1; 7 bases are shared with TRBD1. Per germline, CDR1 LGHNA and CDR2 YSLEER. The CDR3 length is 16 residues. Trimming took 1 base from V and 7 from J; bases not matched to a gene: 10. The CDR3 here is CASSQGGLGGQNEQFF. The CDR3 DNA follows: TGCGCCAGCAGCCAAGGCGGCCTTGGGGGACAGAATGAGCAGTTCTTC.

This chain connects TRBV20-1 to TRBJ2-7, with 11 nucleotides matching TRBD2. CDR1 is DFQATT and CDR2 is SNEGSKA in the germline V gene (reference sequence). The CDR3 extends over 16 amino acids. V lost 1 base to trimming and J lost 1 base; unmatched junction nucleotides: 6. The CDR3 region has the DNA TGCAGTGCTAGAGGACGACTAGCGGGACCATCCTACGAGCAGTACTTC. It encodes CSARGRLAGPSYEQYF.

The J gene is TRBJ2-6, the V gene TRBV5-6, with 11 nucleotides matching TRBD2. J was trimmed by 0 bases and V by 4 bases; bases with no gene match: 12. The CDR3 runs to 20 residues. Germline-derived CDR1 and CDR2 are SGHDT and YYEEEE. The CDR3 reads CASSHLAGTSGSSGANVLTF. The CDR3 DNA reads as TGTGCCAGCAGCCACCTAGCCGGGACTAGCGGTAGCTCTGGGGCCAACGTCCTGACTTTC.

The chain is built from TRBV6-1 and TRBJ1-5, with TRBD1 matching 9 bases. Losses at the gene ends were 7 bases for V and 7 bases for J; bases not matched to a gene: 8. The CDR3 has 14 amino acids. Germline V CDR1 and CDR2: MNHNS, SASEGT. CDR3 DNA: TGTGCCAGCAACGTTACAGGGGGCGGGCAGCCCCAGCATTTT. Translating gives CASNVTGGGQPQHF.